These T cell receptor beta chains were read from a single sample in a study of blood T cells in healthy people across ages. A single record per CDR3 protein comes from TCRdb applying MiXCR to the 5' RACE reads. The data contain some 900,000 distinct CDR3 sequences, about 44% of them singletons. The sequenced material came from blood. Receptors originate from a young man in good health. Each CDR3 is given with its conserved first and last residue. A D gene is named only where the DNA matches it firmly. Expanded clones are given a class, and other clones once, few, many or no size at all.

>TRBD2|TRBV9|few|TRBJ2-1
CASSGLAASYNEQFF
TGTGCCAGCAGCGGACTAGCGGCCTCCTACAATGAGCAGTTCTTC
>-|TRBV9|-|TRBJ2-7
CASSTQGSAYEQYF
TGTGCCAGCAGCACCCAGGGTTCGGCCTACGAGCAGTACTTC
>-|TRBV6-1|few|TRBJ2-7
CASSTTDDRTYEQYF
TGTGCCAGCAGCACAACCGACGACAGGACCTACGAGCAGTACTTC
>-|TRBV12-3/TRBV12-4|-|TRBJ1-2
CASSLAPGSSYDYTF
TGTGCCAGCAGTTTAGCGCCGGGGTCTAGCTATGACTACACCTTC
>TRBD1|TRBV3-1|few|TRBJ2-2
CASSHRTGSAGELFF
TGTGCCAGCAGCCACCGGACAGGATCGGCCGGGGAGCTGTTTTTT
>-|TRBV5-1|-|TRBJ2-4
CASSLASAKNIQYF
TGCGCCAGCAGCTTAGCGTCCGCCAAAAACATTCAGTACTTC
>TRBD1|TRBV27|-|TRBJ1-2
CASSYRDSRGGYTF
TGTGCCAGCAGTTACCGGGACAGCAGGGGTGGCTACACCTTC
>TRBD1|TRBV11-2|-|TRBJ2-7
CASSSRDREIYEQYF
TGTGCCAGCAGCTCCCGGGACAGGGAAATCTACGAGCAGTACTTC
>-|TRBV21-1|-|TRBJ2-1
CASIQREGGKDSYNEQFF
TGTGCCAGCATACAGCGGGAAGGGGGGAAGGACTCCTACAATGAGCAGTTCTTC
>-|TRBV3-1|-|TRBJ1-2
CASSPGGLLHGYTF
TGTGCCAGCAGCCCAGGAGGGTTATTACATGGCTACACCTTC
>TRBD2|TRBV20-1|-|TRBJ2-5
CSARTLAGLAGDGEQYF
TGCAGTGCTAGGACACTGGCGGGACTAGCGGGAGATGGGGAGCAGTACTTC
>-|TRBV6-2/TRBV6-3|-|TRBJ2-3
CASSYPRSTDTQYF
TGTGCCAGCAGTTACCCGAGGAGCACAGATACGCAGTATTTT
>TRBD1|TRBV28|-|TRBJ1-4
CASSPETGGAEKLFF
TGTGCCAGCAGTCCCGAGACAGGGGGCGCGGAAAAACTGTTTTTT
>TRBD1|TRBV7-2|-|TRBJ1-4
CASSGGTGGEKLFF
TGTGCCAGCAGCGGAGGGACAGGAGGTGAAAAACTGTTTTTT
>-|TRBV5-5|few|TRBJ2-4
CASSFHQTKNIQYF
TGTGCCAGCAGCTTCCATCAGACCAAAAACATTCAGTACTTC
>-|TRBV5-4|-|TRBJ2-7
CASRSPENYEQYF
TGTGCCAGCAGGTCCCCGGAAAACTACGAGCAGTACTTC
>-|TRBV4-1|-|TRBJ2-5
CASSRNQGDNEQYF
TGCGCCAGCAGCCGCAACCAGGGAGACAATGAGCAGTACTTC
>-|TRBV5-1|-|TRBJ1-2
CASTPAPSVDYGYTF
TGCGCCAGCACCCCGGCCCCATCCGTCGACTATGGCTACACCTTC
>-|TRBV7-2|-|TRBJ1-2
CASSFALGSYGYTF
TGTGCCAGCAGTTTCGCTCTAGGGTCCTATGGCTACACCTTC
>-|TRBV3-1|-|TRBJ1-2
CASSQRTGTGRPYGYTF
TGTGCCAGCAGCCAAAGGACGGGAACAGGGCGGCCCTATGGCTACACCTTC
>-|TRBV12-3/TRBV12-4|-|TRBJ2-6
CASSLVPGSGANVLTF
TGTGCCAGCAGTTTGGTTCCGGGCTCTGGGGCCAACGTCCTGACTTTC
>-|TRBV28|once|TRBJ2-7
CASSFSLLGVRRSPNEQYF
TGTGCCAGTAGTTTTTCCCTCCTGGGGGTACGCAGGTCCCCCAACGAGCAGTACTTC